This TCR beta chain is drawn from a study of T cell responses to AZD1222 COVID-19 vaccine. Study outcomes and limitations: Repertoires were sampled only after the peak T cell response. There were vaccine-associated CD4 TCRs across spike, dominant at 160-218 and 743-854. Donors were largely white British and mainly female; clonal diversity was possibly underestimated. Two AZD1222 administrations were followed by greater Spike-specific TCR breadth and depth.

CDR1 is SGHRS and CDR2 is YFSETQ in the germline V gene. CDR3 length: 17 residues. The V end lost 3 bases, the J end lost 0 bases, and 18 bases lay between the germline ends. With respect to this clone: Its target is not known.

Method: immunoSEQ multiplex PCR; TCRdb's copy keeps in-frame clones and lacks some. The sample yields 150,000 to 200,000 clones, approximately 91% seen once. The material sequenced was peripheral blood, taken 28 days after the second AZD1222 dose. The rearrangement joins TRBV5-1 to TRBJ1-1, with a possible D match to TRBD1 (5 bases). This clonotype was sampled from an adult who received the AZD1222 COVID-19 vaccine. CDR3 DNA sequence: TGCGCCAGCAGCTCCAGCGGGGGGGTGCTCTTGAACACTGAAGCTTTCTTT. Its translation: CASSSSGGVLLNTEAFF.